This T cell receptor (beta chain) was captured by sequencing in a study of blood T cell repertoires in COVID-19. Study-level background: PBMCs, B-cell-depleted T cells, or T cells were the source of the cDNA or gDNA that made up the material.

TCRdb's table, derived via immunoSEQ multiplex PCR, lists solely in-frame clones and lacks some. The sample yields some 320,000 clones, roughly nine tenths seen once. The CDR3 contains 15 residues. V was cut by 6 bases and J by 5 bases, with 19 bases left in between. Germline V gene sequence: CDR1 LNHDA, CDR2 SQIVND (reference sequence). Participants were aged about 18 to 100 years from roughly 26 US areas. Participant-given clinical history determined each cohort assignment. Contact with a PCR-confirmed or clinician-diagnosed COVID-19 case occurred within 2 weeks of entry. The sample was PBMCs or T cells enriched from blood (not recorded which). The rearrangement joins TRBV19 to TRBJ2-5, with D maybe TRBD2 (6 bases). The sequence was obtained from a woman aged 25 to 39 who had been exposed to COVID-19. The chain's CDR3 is CASRIFGTPRETQYF. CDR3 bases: TGTGCCAGTAGGATCTTCGGGACTCCGCGGGAGACCCAGTACTTC. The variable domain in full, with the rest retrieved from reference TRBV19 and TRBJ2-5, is DGGITQSPKYLFRKEGQNVTLSCEQNLNHDAMYWYRQDPGQGLRLIYYSQIVNDFQKGDIAEGYSVSREKKESFPLTVTSAQKNPTAFYLCASRIFGTPRETQYFGPGTRLLVL.